The clone carrying this T cell receptor (beta chain) has a single count. The antigen is unknown. This sample was taken from a study of T cell responses to AZD1222 COVID-19 vaccine. This CDR3 has 12 amino acids. The ends were cut back, 10 bases at V and 6 bases at J, with 15 bases in the middle. CDR1 and CDR2 (germline): LNHDA, SQIVND (reference sequence). Findings and limits, study-wide: None of the repertoires were sampled until the peak T cell response had passed. At baseline, seropositivity was found in only six or seven AZD1222 recipients. Donors were chiefly white British, with a greater number of females, and clonal diversity was perhaps underestimated.

The repertoire was sequenced with immunoSEQ multiplex PCR; TCRdb's copy has only in-frame clones and lacks some. The repertoire holds 150,000 to 200,000 clones, with approximately 91% as singletons. Sample: peripheral blood, taken on day 0 of AZD1222 vaccination. This clonotype was obtained from an adult in good health. V is TRBV19 and J is TRBJ1-1, with D hard to call. The CDR3 bases are TGTGCCACGCCAGAATCTGGGCCTGAAGCTTTCTTT. It translates to CATPESGPEAFF.